The rows below give T cell receptor beta chains drawn from one sample of a study of blood T cell repertoires in COVID-19. Libraries were prepared by immunoSEQ multiplex PCR; TCRdb keeps only in-frame clonotypes and omits some of them. There are approximately 180,000 clones in the sample; 80% to 90% occur only once, and about 10% lies in the top ten. The specimen was peripheral blood. All receptors come from a human donor with active or convalescent COVID-19. The donor label of this sample is uncertain. Each CDR3 is given with its conserved first and last residue. A D gene is named only where the DNA matches it firmly. The size entry is marked missing in some rows and otherwise reads once, few, many or a size class.

CDR3 protein: CSVSRGGASDTQYF; CDR3 DNA: TGCAGCGTTTCTCGAGGGGGGGCATCAGATACGCAGTATTTT; J gene: TRBJ2-3; V gene: TRBV29-1; D gene: -; clone size: -
CDR3 protein: CASSHFRTSASTDTQYF; CDR3 DNA: TGCGCCAGCAGCCACTTCCGGACTAGCGCTAGCACAGATACGCAGTATTTT; J gene: TRBJ2-3; V gene: TRBV4-1; D gene: TRBD2; clone size: -
CDR3 protein: CASSLLISDSNQPQHF; CDR3 DNA: TGTGCCAGCTCACTACTCATCTCCGATAGCAATCAGCCCCAGCATTTT; J gene: TRBJ1-5; V gene: TRBV18; D gene: -; clone size: -
CDR3 protein: CASSEDFNQPQHF; CDR3 DNA: TGTGCCAGCAGTGAAGACTTTAATCAGCCCCAGCATTTT; J gene: TRBJ1-5; V gene: TRBV2; D gene: -; clone size: -
CDR3 protein: CASSPQTGMSSPLHF; CDR3 DNA: TGTGCCAGCAGTCCCCAGACAGGAATGTCTTCACCCCTCCACTTT; J gene: TRBJ1-6; V gene: TRBV5-6; D gene: -; clone size: few
CDR3 protein: CASSSGRVYNEQFF; CDR3 DNA: TGTGCCAGTAGTAGCGGGAGGGTCTACAATGAGCAGTTCTTC; J gene: TRBJ2-1; V gene: TRBV19; D gene: TRBD2; clone size: once
CDR3 protein: CASSSQLAGAAGQNEQFF; CDR3 DNA: TGCGCCAGCAGCTCTCAACTAGCGGGAGCAGCAGGCCAAAATGAGCAGTTCTTC; J gene: TRBJ2-1; V gene: TRBV5-1; D gene: TRBD2; clone size: -
CDR3 protein: CASSRSSGRVYNEQFF; CDR3 DNA: TGCGCCAGCAGCCGTTCTAGCGGGAGGGTTTACAATGAGCAGTTCTTC; J gene: TRBJ2-1; V gene: TRBV4-1; D gene: TRBD2; clone size: -
CDR3 protein: CASSHRDNMNTEAFF; CDR3 DNA: TGTGCAAGCTCCCACAGGGATAATATGAACACTGAAGCTTTCTTT; J gene: TRBJ1-1; V gene: TRBV5-5; D gene: -; clone size: -
CDR3 protein: CASSFTQGFYGYTF; CDR3 DNA: TGTGCCAGCAGTTTTACCCAGGGGTTCTATGGCTACACCTTC; J gene: TRBJ1-2; V gene: TRBV28; D gene: -; clone size: -
CDR3 protein: CASSQDIGFRGLGYTF; CDR3 DNA: TGTGCCAGCAGCCAAGATATTGGTTTCAGGGGGCTAGGCTACACCTTC; J gene: TRBJ1-2; V gene: TRBV4-2; D gene: TRBD1; clone size: -
CDR3 protein: CASSQGGTPTYEQYF; CDR3 DNA: TGTGCCAGCAGCCAGGGCGGGACGCCAACCTACGAGCAGTACTTC; J gene: TRBJ2-7; V gene: TRBV7-3; D gene: -; clone size: -
CDR3 protein: CASQELGRGAFF; CDR3 DNA: TGTGCCAGCCAAGAATTGGGAAGAGGGGCTTTCTTT; J gene: TRBJ1-1; V gene: TRBV2; D gene: -; clone size: once
CDR3 protein: CASSLESNHEQYF; CDR3 DNA: TGTGCCAGCAGCTTGGAGAGTAACCACGAGCAGTACTTC; J gene: TRBJ2-7; V gene: TRBV7-2; D gene: -; clone size: -
CDR3 protein: CASSYPGQGTGELFF; CDR3 DNA: TGTGCCAGCAGCTACCCGGGACAGGGGACCGGGGAGCTGTTTTTT; J gene: TRBJ2-2; V gene: TRBV7-8; D gene: TRBD1; clone size: -
CDR3 protein: CAILTSARELFF; CDR3 DNA: TGTGCCATTCTGACTAGCGCGAGGGAGCTGTTTTTT; J gene: TRBJ2-2; V gene: TRBV10-3; D gene: TRBD2; clone size: -
CDR3 protein: CASSPQSGRGEKLFF; CDR3 DNA: TGTGCCAGTAGTCCCCAGTCCGGGAGGGGTGAAAAACTGTTTTTT; J gene: TRBJ1-4; V gene: TRBV19; D gene: -; clone size: -
CDR3 protein: CASSYSTVGELFF; CDR3 DNA: TGTGCCAGCAGCTACTCTACCGTAGGGGAGCTGTTTTTT; J gene: TRBJ2-2; V gene: TRBV3-1/TRBV3-2; D gene: -; clone size: -
CDR3 protein: CASSLPQGAGEQYF; CDR3 DNA: TGTGCCAGCAGCCTACCTCAGGGGGCAGGCGAGCAGTACTTC; J gene: TRBJ2-7; V gene: TRBV6-6; D gene: TRBD1; clone size: -
CDR3 protein: CASNPRSSTNEKLFF; CDR3 DNA: TGTGCCAGTAACCCTCGGTCGTCAACTAATGAAAAACTGTTTTTT; J gene: TRBJ1-4; V gene: TRBV19; D gene: -; clone size: -
CDR3 protein: CASSELGGSQPQHF; CDR3 DNA: TGTGCCAGCAGTGAATTGGGGGGAAGCCAGCCCCAGCATTTT; J gene: TRBJ1-5; V gene: TRBV2; D gene: -; clone size: few
CDR3 protein: CASSEGIHFSYEQYF; CDR3 DNA: TGTGCCAGCAGTGAAGGCATCCACTTCTCCTACGAGCAGTACTTC; J gene: TRBJ2-7; V gene: TRBV6-1; D gene: -; clone size: -
CDR3 protein: CASSVVVGGSGTDTQYF; CDR3 DNA: TGTGCCAGCAGCGTAGTCGTAGGGGGTAGCGGGACAGATACGCAGTATTTT; J gene: TRBJ2-3; V gene: TRBV9; D gene: -; clone size: -
CDR3 protein: CASSYVQGTSYEQYF; CDR3 DNA: TGTGCCAGCAGTTACGTACAGGGTACCTCCTACGAGCAGTACTTC; J gene: TRBJ2-7; V gene: TRBV6-6; D gene: -; clone size: -
CDR3 protein: CASSKSGDGRQPQHF; CDR3 DNA: TGTGCCAGTAGTAAGTCAGGCGATGGGCGTCAGCCCCAGCATTTT; J gene: TRBJ1-5; V gene: TRBV19; D gene: -; clone size: -
CDR3 protein: CASSVGPGGDGWRLVLGTDTQYF; CDR3 DNA: TGTGCCAGCAGCGTAGGCCCCGGGGGGGATGGGTGGCGGTTGGTATTAGGCACAGATACGCAGTATTTT; J gene: TRBJ2-3; V gene: TRBV9; D gene: TRBD2; clone size: once
CDR3 protein: CASSLSMRDQPQHF; CDR3 DNA: TGTGCCAGCAGTCTGTCAATGAGGGATCAGCCCCAGCATTTT; J gene: TRBJ1-5; V gene: TRBV6-5; D gene: -; clone size: -
CDR3 protein: CASRRQGATAEAFF; CDR3 DNA: TGTGCCAGCAGGCGACAGGGGGCCACGGCTGAAGCTTTCTTT; J gene: TRBJ1-1; V gene: TRBV6-5; D gene: TRBD1; clone size: once
CDR3 protein: CASSPGREGYTF; CDR3 DNA: TGTGCCAGCTCACCAGGACGGGAGGGCTACACCTTC; J gene: TRBJ1-2; V gene: TRBV18; D gene: -; clone size: -
CDR3 protein: CASSLDGGGLEQYF; CDR3 DNA: TGCGCCAGCAGCCTGGACGGAGGTGGTCTCGAGCAGTACTTC; J gene: TRBJ2-7; V gene: TRBV5-1; D gene: -; clone size: -
CDR3 protein: CASTGGVGYTF; CDR3 DNA: TGTGCCAGCACAGGGGGAGTCGGCTACACCTTC; J gene: TRBJ1-2; V gene: TRBV28; D gene: TRBD1; clone size: few
CDR3 protein: CASRSTSGSLVEQFF; CDR3 DNA: TGTGCCAGCAGGTCAACTAGCGGGAGTTTGGTTGAGCAGTTCTTC; J gene: TRBJ2-1; V gene: TRBV28; D gene: TRBD2; clone size: -
CDR3 protein: CASSLSTDTQYF; CDR3 DNA: TGTGCCAGCAGCCTTAGCACAGATACGCAGTATTTT; J gene: TRBJ2-3; V gene: TRBV5-4; D gene: -; clone size: few
CDR3 protein: CASSEIRGQGGANYGYTF; CDR3 DNA: TGTGCCAGCAGTGAAATTCGGGGACAGGGGGGCGCTAACTATGGCTACACCTTC; J gene: TRBJ1-2; V gene: TRBV6-1; D gene: TRBD1; clone size: -
CDR3 protein: CASRYWTGLNTGELFF; CDR3 DNA: TGTGCCAGCAGATATTGGACAGGGCTTAACACCGGGGAGCTGTTTTTT; J gene: TRBJ2-2; V gene: TRBV27; D gene: TRBD1; clone size: -
CDR3 protein: CASSADGRGEQYF; CDR3 DNA: TGTGCCAGCAGCGCCGACGGCCGAGGGGAGCAGTACTTC; J gene: TRBJ2-7; V gene: TRBV9; D gene: -; clone size: -
CDR3 protein: CASSLEHNNEQFF; CDR3 DNA: TGCGCCAGCAGCTTGGAACACAACAATGAGCAGTTCTTC; J gene: TRBJ2-1; V gene: TRBV5-1; D gene: -; clone size: -
CDR3 protein: CASSLRGTSGITDTQYF; CDR3 DNA: TGTGCCAGCAGTTTAAGGGGGACTAGCGGGATCACAGATACGCAGTATTTT; J gene: TRBJ2-3; V gene: TRBV28; D gene: TRBD2; clone size: -
CDR3 protein: CASSGLAAQETQYF; CDR3 DNA: TGTGCCAGTAGTGGACTAGCGGCGCAAGAGACCCAGTACTTC; J gene: TRBJ2-5; V gene: TRBV27; D gene: TRBD2; clone size: -
CDR3 protein: CASSPSSGGLYNEQFF; CDR3 DNA: TGTGCCAGCAGTCCAAGTAGCGGGGGCCTCTACAATGAGCAGTTCTTC; J gene: TRBJ2-1; V gene: TRBV27; D gene: TRBD2; clone size: -
CDR3 protein: CASSPGQGDNQPQHF; CDR3 DNA: TGTGCCAGCAGCCCGGGACAGGGAGACAATCAGCCCCAGCATTTT; J gene: TRBJ1-5; V gene: TRBV6-5; D gene: TRBD1; clone size: once
CDR3 protein: CASPSGAFGELFF; CDR3 DNA: TGTGCCAGCCCTAGCGGAGCCTTCGGGGAGCTGTTTTTT; J gene: TRBJ2-2; V gene: TRBV7-2; D gene: TRBD2; clone size: few
CDR3 protein: CSVKKVDFEQFF; CDR3 DNA: TGCAGCGTTAAGAAGGTGGACTTTGAGCAGTTCTTC; J gene: TRBJ2-1; V gene: TRBV29-1; D gene: -; clone size: -
CDR3 protein: CAWTSRRADTQYF; CDR3 DNA: TGTGCCTGGACCTCACGGCGGGCAGATACGCAGTATTTT; J gene: TRBJ2-3; V gene: TRBV30; D gene: -; clone size: few
CDR3 protein: CASSLVFGTNSPLHF; CDR3 DNA: TGTGCCAGCAGCTTGGTTTTCGGTACTAATTCACCCCTCCACTTT; J gene: TRBJ1-6; V gene: TRBV7-9; D gene: -; clone size: -
CDR3 protein: CASSSQGFTDTQYF; CDR3 DNA: TGTGCCAGCTCGTCACAGGGGTTTACAGATACGCAGTATTTT; J gene: TRBJ2-3; V gene: TRBV18; D gene: TRBD1; clone size: -
CDR3 protein: CASSLARALAGAETQYF; CDR3 DNA: TGTGCCAGCAGCTTAGCGAGGGCACTAGCGGGAGCAGAGACCCAGTACTTC; J gene: TRBJ2-5; V gene: TRBV11-1; D gene: TRBD2; clone size: -
CDR3 protein: CASSLPGRDGVSNYGYTF; CDR3 DNA: TGTGCCAGCAGTTTGCCGGGGCGGGATGGAGTCTCTAACTATGGCTACACCTTC; J gene: TRBJ1-2; V gene: TRBV28; D gene: -; clone size: -
CDR3 protein: CASSQVLAGGLKTQYF; CDR3 DNA: TGTGCCAGCAGCCAGGTCTTAGCGGGGGGGCTAAAGACCCAGTACTTC; J gene: TRBJ2-5; V gene: TRBV4-2; D gene: TRBD2; clone size: few
CDR3 protein: CASSRPLRVEAGDPDTQYF; CDR3 DNA: TGCGCCAGCAGTCGCCCCTTGAGGGTCGAGGCGGGAGACCCAGATACGCAGTATTTT; J gene: TRBJ2-3; V gene: TRBV23-1; D gene: TRBD2; clone size: once
CDR3 protein: CASSYGGPNTGELFF; CDR3 DNA: TGTGCCAGCAGTTACGGAGGGCCGAACACCGGGGAGCTGTTTTTT; J gene: TRBJ2-2; V gene: TRBV6-5; D gene: -; clone size: -